These 24 T cell receptor beta chains came from one sample sequenced in a study of blood T cell repertoires in COVID-19. Some clones are missing from TCRdb's copy, which holds only in-frame ones; the method was immunoSEQ multiplex PCR. The sample holds about 90,000 clones, roughly 90% seen once. Sequenced material: peripheral blood. The receptors shown here come from a man aged 50-60 years with COVID-19, enrolled during active disease.

This clone was seen only once. This chain links TRBV19 with TRBJ1-5, with a tentative D call TRBD1 (6 bases). In germline, CDR1 is LNHDA, CDR2 SQIVND (reference sequence). The CDR3 totals 15 residues. Deletions cut 1 base from V and 5 bases from J, with 12 bases between. The chain's CDR3 is CASSIVTGNYQPQHF. CDR3 DNA sequence: TGTGCCAGTAGTATAGTGACAGGCAACTATCAGCCCCAGCATTTT.

This chain joins TRBV14 and TRBJ1-1; weak D call: TRBD1 (6 bases). The germline V gene encodes CDR1 SGHDN and CDR2 FVKESK. The CDR3 is 15 residues long. The germline V and J ends were trimmed by 4 bases and 2 bases, with 14 bases remaining between them. This chain's CDR3 is CASSRGTLTNTEAFF. As DNA, the CDR3 is TGTGCCAGCAGCCGAGGGACATTGACTAACACTGAAGCTTTCTTT.

The chain carries TRBV18 and TRBJ2-5; D perhaps matches TRBD2 (6 bases). The CDR3 totals 14 residues. The germline V and J ends were trimmed by 4 bases and 4 bases, with 13 bases remaining between them. Germline V gene lookup returns CDR1 KGHSH and CDR2 LQKENI. The DNA of the CDR3 is TGTGCCAGCTCACGCGGGACGTTTGGAGAGACCCAGTACTTC. Translation: CASSRGTFGETQYF.

This clone has a handful of counts. This chain joins TRBV6-6 and TRBJ1-2; 7 bases are a match to TRBD1. Germline trimming cut 6 bases from V and 2 bases from J; bases unmatched to any gene: 6. This CDR3 region has 14 residues. From germline, CDR1 is MNHNY and CDR2 SVGAGI (reference sequence). For the CDR3, the DNA is TGTGCCAGCAGAACCGACAGGGCCAACTATGGCTACACCTTC. This translates into CASRTDRANYGYTF.

V usage is TRBV3-1 (or the pseudogene TRBV3-2) and J usage is TRBJ2-7; 8 bases agree with TRBD1. The CDR3 extends over 14 amino acids. The trim removed 2 bases at V and 3 bases at J, leaving 3 bases unmatched. Germline CDR1 is LGHDT and CDR2 is YNNKEL (reference sequence). CDR3 region: CASSQQGAIYEQYF. CDR3 sequence (DNA): TGTGCCAGCAGCCAACAGGGGGCTATCTACGAGCAGTACTTC.

The V and J genes are TRBV19 and TRBJ2-3; 9 bases map to TRBD1. This CDR3 has 16 amino acids. From germline, CDR1 is LNHDA and CDR2 SQIVND (reference sequence). V trimming: 7 bases; J trimming: 1 base; junction bases outside the gene matches: 9. Here the CDR3 reads CASTGQGGMGTDTQYF. The DNA for the CDR3 is TGTGCCAGTACGGGACAGGGAGGTATGGGCACAGATACGCAGTATTTT. Full variable domain (outside the CDR3, taken from reference TRBV19 and TRBJ2-3): DGGITQSPKYLFRKEGQNVTLSCEQNLNHDAMYWYRQDPGQGLRLIYYSQIVNDFQKGDIAEGYSVSREKKESFPLTVTSAQKNPTAFYLCASTGQGGMGTDTQYFGPGTRLTVL.

This chain links TRBV4-2 with TRBJ1-1; tentatively, D is TRBD1 (5 bases). The V gene's germline CDR1 is LGHNA and CDR2 YNFKEQ. CDR3 length: 16 residues. V was clipped by 0 bases and J by 5 bases, with 16 bases between them. The DNA of the CDR3 is TGTGCCAGCAGCCAAGATGGGTGGGGGGTCGGAACTGAAGCTTTCTTT. Protein product: CASSQDGWGVGTEAFF.

The rearrangement uses TRBV6-6 and TRBJ1-1; D ambiguous. The CDR3 extends over 10 amino acids. V shed 5 bases and J shed 8 bases, with 6 bases lying between them. CDR1 is MNHNY and CDR2 is SVGAGI in the germline V gene (reference sequence). This CDR3 reads CASSNAEAFF. DNA for the CDR3: TGTGCCAGCAGTAACGCGGAAGCTTTCTTT.

The genes are TRBV7-3 and TRBJ1-1, with D uncertain. There are 15 residues in the CDR3. Germline lookup yields CDR1 SGHTA and CDR2 FQGTGA. The germline V and J ends were trimmed by 5 bases and 4 bases, with 17 bases remaining between them. As DNA, the CDR3 is TGTGCCAGCAGCCCTCAACTTGGTTCCGGCACTGAAGCTTTCTTT. Its protein product is CASSPQLGSGTEAFF.

The chain has TRBV6-5 and TRBJ1-5; 7 bases line up with TRBD1. With V trimmed by 6 bases and J by 8 bases, 7 bases remained unmatched. CDR3 length: 13 amino acids. CDR1 is MNHEY, CDR2 SVGAGI, per germline. In DNA form, the CDR3 reads TGTGCCAGCAGCCGCTGGCAGGGGGAGCCCCAGCATTTT. This sequence encodes CASSRWQGEPQHF.

The chain recombines TRBV19 with TRBJ2-1; unclear D gene. The CDR3 totals 14 residues. Germline lookup yields CDR1 LNHDA and CDR2 SQIVND (reference sequence). The V end lost 3 bases, the J end lost 5 bases, and 11 bases lay between the germline ends. In DNA, the CDR3 is TGTGCCAGTAGTATTGCGCTGACTCACAATGAGCAGTTCTTC. Residues: CASSIALTHNEQFF.

The genes are TRBV15 and TRBJ1-2; TRBD1 agrees at 10 bases. The CDR3 totals 14 residues. The junction had 4 bases not matched to a gene; V was cut back by 5 bases and J by 4 bases. Per germline, CDR1 LNHNV and CDR2 YYDKDF (reference sequence). Here the CDR3 DNA reads TGTGCCACCAGCTCGGGACAGGGGTTCTATGGCTACACCTTC. This gives the protein CATSSGQGFYGYTF.

This chain connects TRBV2 to TRBJ2-2, with D tentatively TRBD1 (6 bases). Per germline, CDR1 SNHLY and CDR2 FYNNEI. V gave up 6 bases and J gave up 1 base, with 9 bases separating them. The CDR3 has 14 residues. The CDR3 DNA is TGTGCCAGCAGGGGGACACAGAACACCGGGGAGCTGTTTTTT. It is translated as CASRGTQNTGELFF.

The chain recombines TRBV30 with TRBJ1-3; TRBD1 might be the D (6 bases). This CDR3 has 16 residues. The ends were cut back, 3 bases at V and 0 bases at J, with 15 bases in the middle. CDR1 is GTSNPN and CDR2 is SVGIG in the germline V gene (reference sequence). The CDR3 sequence: CAWRTTGTSSGNTIYF. The DNA for the CDR3 is TGTGCCTGGAGAACTACAGGGACAAGCTCTGGAAACACCATATATTTT.

CDR3 nucleotide sequence: TGTGCCAGCAGCTCCCTCCCGGGACTTTCCGGAGGTAGCAATCAGCCCCAGCATTTT. Translated, it gives CASSSLPGLSGGSNQPQHF. The rearrangement links TRBV28 to TRBJ1-5; the D gene is possibly TRBD1 (5 bases). V lost 6 bases and J lost 0, with 24 bases in between. The CDR3 has 19 amino acids. Germline V lookup: CDR1 MDHEN, CDR2 SYDVKM.

This sequence joins TRBV5-1 and TRBJ2-2; 9 nucleotides match TRBD2. Germline CDR1 SGHRS, CDR2 YFSETQ. J gave up 6 bases and V 4 bases, and 7 bases lay outside the gene matches. The CDR3 loop spans 15 amino acids. The CDR3 DNA reads TGCGCCAGCAGCGTGGGACTAGCAGTCCCCGGGGAGCTGTTTTTT. Translated, it gives CASSVGLAVPGELFF.

This sequence joins TRBV5-4 and TRBJ2-1; D perhaps matches TRBD2 (6 bases). Trimming cost V 0 bases and J 2 bases, with 12 bases left between them. The CDR3 is 16 residues long. Per the germline V gene, CDR1 is SGHNT and CDR2 is YYREEE (reference sequence). The CDR3 nucleotides read TGTGCCAGCAGCTTGGCTGGCGGGGAAACCTACAATGAGCAGTTCTTC. This translates into CASSLAGGETYNEQFF.

This clone appeared once. The CDR3 coding sequence is TGTGCCAGCAGCCTACCCCTGGGCAGGGCTAGTAACACCGGGGAGCTGTTTTTT. Residues: CASSLPLGRASNTGELFF. The rearrangement links TRBV3-1 (or the pseudogene TRBV3-2) to TRBJ2-2, with TRBD1 as a possible D gene (5 bases). CDR3 length: 18 amino acids. Germline-derived CDR1 and CDR2 are LGHDT and YNNKEL (reference sequence). Trimming stripped 4 bases from V and 2 bases from J, with 20 bases between.

DNA for the CDR3: TGTGCCTGGATGGACGGGACTCGTAGCGAGCAGTACTTC. This encodes CAWMDGTRSEQYF. The gene calls are TRBV30 and TRBJ2-7, with TRBD2 as a possible D gene (6 bases). The germline V gene has CDR1 GTSNPN and CDR2 SVGIG (reference sequence). V was trimmed by 4 bases and J by 6 bases, leaving 16 bases between them. The CDR3 spans 13 residues.

V and J are TRBV6-1 and TRBJ1-1, with TRBD1 as a possible D gene (5 bases). CDR1 and CDR2 (germline): MNHNS, SASEGT. This CDR3 is 13 amino acids long. Trimming removed 2 bases at V and 5 bases at J, with 9 bases between. The CDR3: CASSEWGETEAFF. The DNA of the CDR3 is TGTGCCAGCAGTGAATGGGGGGAGACTGAAGCTTTCTTT.

CDR3 sequence: CASSYLGGDPFWPQHF. The CDR3 DNA reads TGTGCCAGCAGTTACCTTGGAGGGGACCCATTTTGGCCCCAGCATTTT. The rearrangement joins TRBV6-2 or TRBV6-3 to TRBJ1-5, with D perhaps matching TRBD1 (5 bases). V was shortened by 2 bases and J by 9 bases, with 20 bases between the two germline ends. Germline-derived CDR1 and CDR2 are MNHEY and SVGEGT. The CDR3 has 16 residues.

V is TRBV19 and J is TRBJ2-2, with 8 bases lining up with TRBD2. The CDR3 loop spans 15 amino acids. With V trimmed by 4 bases and J by 3 bases, 4 bases remained unmatched. Germline CDR1 is LNHDA and CDR2 is SQIVND (reference sequence). The CDR3, as DNA: TGTGCCAGTAGTACCTTGACTAGCGACACCGGGGAGCTGTTTTTT. This encodes CASSTLTSDTGELFF.

CDR3 DNA sequence: TGTGCCAGCAGCTACGACAGAAGGATGAACACTGAAGCTTTCTTT. As protein: CASSYDRRMNTEAFF. The V gene is TRBV5-6, the J gene TRBJ1-1; a weak D match, TRBD1 (5 bases). This CDR3 spans 15 amino acids. With 3 bases removed from V and 0 bases from J, the gap between germline ends came to 12 bases. Germline V gene lookup returns CDR1 SGHDT and CDR2 YYEEEE.

The V and J genes are TRBV9 and TRBJ2-2; the match to TRBD2 covers 7 bases. The germline V gene has CDR1 SGDLS and CDR2 YYNGEE. The CDR3 is made up of 19 amino acids. With V trimmed by 1 base and J by 4 bases, 16 bases remained unmatched. CDR3 residues: CASSVLGGRRGGLTGELFF. CDR3 in DNA: TGTGCCAGCAGCGTATTAGGCGGTCGGCGGGGAGGGCTCACCGGGGAGCTGTTTTTT.